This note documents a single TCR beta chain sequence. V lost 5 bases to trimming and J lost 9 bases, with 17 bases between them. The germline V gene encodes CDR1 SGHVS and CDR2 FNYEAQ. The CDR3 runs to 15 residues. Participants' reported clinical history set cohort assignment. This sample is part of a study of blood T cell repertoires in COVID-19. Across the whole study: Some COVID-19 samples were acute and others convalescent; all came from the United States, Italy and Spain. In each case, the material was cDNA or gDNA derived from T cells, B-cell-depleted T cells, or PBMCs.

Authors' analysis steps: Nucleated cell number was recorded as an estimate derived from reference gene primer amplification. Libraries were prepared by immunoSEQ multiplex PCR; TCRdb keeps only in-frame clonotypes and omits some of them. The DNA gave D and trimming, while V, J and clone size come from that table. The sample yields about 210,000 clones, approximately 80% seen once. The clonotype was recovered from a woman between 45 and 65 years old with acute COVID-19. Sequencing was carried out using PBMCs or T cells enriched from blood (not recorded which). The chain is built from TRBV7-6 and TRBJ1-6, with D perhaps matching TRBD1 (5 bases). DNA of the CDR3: TGTGCCAGCAGCCCAAGGGCGGGGCTCGGTTCACCCCTCCACTTT. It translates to CASSPRAGLGSPLHF.